This TCR beta chain was identified during a study of tumor-infiltrating lymphocytes in primary liver carcinoma. Study-level information: Surgery removed the patients' primary liver carcinoma. Overall study findings and caveats: Compared with blood, tumor repertoires held significantly more in their top 250 clones. Between tumor regions, pairs overlapped more than tumor-adjacent and tumor-blood pairs did.

A note on this clonotype: Antigen specificity is unknown.

Both blood RNA, taken from unsorted whole blood, and germline DNA were extracted. A constant-region primer served to make TCR beta cDNA from roughly 500 ng total RNA. For TCR beta, libraries were produced by three nested multiplex PCR rounds using slightly modified ARM-PCR. Researchers ran the first two PCR rounds for roughly 10 cycles each with TRBV1-TRBV30 forward primers and a C-beta reverse primer. Each CDR3 protein gets one entry after TCRdb re-called the multiplex PCR reads with MiXCR. Among fewer than 350,000 distinct CDR3 sequences, over 55% were seen once, and the ten largest hold roughly 9%. The CDR3 spans 14 residues. CDR1 and CDR2 from the germline V gene are GTSNPN and SVGIG (reference sequence).

The specimen sequenced was peripheral blood. The TCR was taken from a man aged 40-55 years with primary liver carcinoma and hepatitis B virus infection. The chain is built from TRBV30 and TRBJ2-3; maybe TRBD2 (5 bases). CDR3 protein: CTWGAAFSTDTQYF. CDR3 nucleotides: TGTACTTGGGGAGCAGCTTTCAGCACAGATACGCAGTATTTT.